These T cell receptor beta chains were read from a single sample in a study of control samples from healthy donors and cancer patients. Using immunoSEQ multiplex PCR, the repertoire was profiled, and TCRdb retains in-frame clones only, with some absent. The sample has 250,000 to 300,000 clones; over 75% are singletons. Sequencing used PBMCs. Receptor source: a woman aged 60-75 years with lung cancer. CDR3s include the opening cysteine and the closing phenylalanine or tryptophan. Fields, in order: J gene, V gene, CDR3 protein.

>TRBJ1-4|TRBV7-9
CASSSPGQQPLNEKLFF
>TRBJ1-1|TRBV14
CASSQDRGHNTEAFF
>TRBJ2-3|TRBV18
CASSPLTGSTDTQYF
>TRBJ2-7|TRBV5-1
CASSKGTAQNYEQYF
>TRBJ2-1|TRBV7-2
CASSLESNEQFF
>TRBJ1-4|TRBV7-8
CASSTHRGTNEKLFF
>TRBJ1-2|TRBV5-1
CASSLSDPDYGYTF
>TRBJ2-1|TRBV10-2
CASSPSGSYEQFF
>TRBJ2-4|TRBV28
CASRPRGGGGKNIQYF
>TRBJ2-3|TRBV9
CASSVDQREFWDTQYF
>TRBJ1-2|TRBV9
CASGGSLYGYTF
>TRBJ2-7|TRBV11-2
CASSLDGGVWGSYEQYF
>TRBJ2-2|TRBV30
CAWSSYRGSYTGELFF